The 10 T cell receptor beta chains presented below share a single source sample, sequenced in a study of identical twins. Using its own MiXCR run on the 5' RACE reads, TCRdb lists one record per CDR3 protein. The sample gives under 1 million distinct CDR3 sequences, roughly an eighth of which show up once; 1.5% to 2% is in the top ten. The same data also contributed to another study, on yellow fever vaccine responses in identical twins.

The specimen was PBMCs. The receptors come from a woman aged 18-29 years in good health.

This clonotype was found a few times. V and J are TRBV6-6 and TRBJ1-3; D uncertain. From germline, CDR1 is MNHNY and CDR2 SVGAGI (reference sequence). The ends were cut back, 0 bases at V and 8 bases at J, with 5 bases in the middle. The CDR3 is 12 residues long. CDR3 sequence (DNA): TGTGCCAGCAGTTACTCTCTAGACACCATATATTTT. It yields the protein CASSYSLDTIYF.

J is TRBJ2-3 and V is TRBV20-1, with 8 bases that match TRBD2. Germline trimming cut 5 bases from V and 4 bases from J; bases unmatched to any gene: 8. The CDR3 contains 14 residues. CDR1 DFQATT and CDR2 SNEGSKA come from the germline V gene (reference sequence). The CDR3 loop is CSALIAGRADTQYF. The CDR3 region has the DNA TGCAGTGCTCTCATAGCGGGGCGGGCAGATACGCAGTATTTT.

The chain employs TRBV28 and TRBJ2-5, with 7 positions matching TRBD1. Trimming took 3 bases from V and 4 from J; bases not matched to a gene: 8. Germline V gives CDR1 MDHEN, CDR2 SYDVKM. The CDR3 totals 15 residues. DNA for the CDR3: TGTGCCAGCAGTTTCCTGCACGGACAGGTAGAGACCCAGTACTTC. Its protein product is CASSFLHGQVETQYF.

The gene calls are TRBV6-5 and TRBJ1-1, with TRBD1 matching over 8 bases. Trimming took 4 bases from V and 6 from J; bases not matched to a gene: 4. The CDR3 runs to 13 residues. Germline assignment: CDR1 MNHEY and CDR2 SVGAGI. The CDR3 DNA sequence: TGTGCCAGCAGTTTACAGGGGGGGGCTGAAGCTTTCTTT. Its translation is CASSLQGGAEAFF.

V gene TRBV7-8 combines with J gene TRBJ1-5, with D possibly TRBD1 on 5 matching bases. The germline V gene has CDR1 SGHVS and CDR2 FQNEAQ. The CDR3 totals 16 residues. The V end lost 5 bases, the J end lost 6 bases, and 20 bases lay between the germline ends. This CDR3 reads CASSLGHSGDGQPQHF. The DNA for the CDR3 is TGTGCCAGCAGCCTTGGACATTCCGGTGATGGTCAGCCCCAGCATTTT.

A few counts support this clonotype. The rearrangement uses TRBV3-1 and TRBJ1-2, with D uncertain. The CDR3 is 15 residues long. In germline, CDR1 is LGHDT, CDR2 YNNKEL (reference sequence). Trimming removed 1 base at V and 3 bases at J, with 12 bases between. The CDR3 DNA sequence: TGTGCCAGCAGCCAAGCCGGAGTCCTCCACTATGGCTACACCTTC. Protein sequence: CASSQAGVLHYGYTF.

This clonotype was seen at least ten times. The J gene is TRBJ1-5, the V gene TRBV7-2; D is unclear. This CDR3 has 14 amino acids. From germline, CDR1 is SGHTA and CDR2 FQGNSA. V lost 2 bases and J lost 5, with 10 bases in between. The CDR3 loop reads CASSLKSADQPQHF. In nucleotides, the CDR3 is TGTGCCAGCAGCTTAAAATCGGCAGATCAGCCCCAGCATTTT.

This clonotype was observed a handful of times. V gene TRBV7-9 combines with J gene TRBJ2-3, with 10 positions matching TRBD2. Trimming removed 5 bases from V and 3 bases from J; junction bases left unmatched: 8. The CDR3 length is 16 residues. The germline CDR1 and CDR2 sequences are SEHNR and FQNEAQ (reference sequence). The CDR3 sequence: CASSPPSGRGTDTQYF. As DNA, the CDR3 is TGTGCCAGCAGCCCCCCTAGCGGGAGAGGGACAGATACGCAGTATTTT.

The chain employs TRBV5-6 and TRBJ2-7; D is unclear. From germline, CDR1 is SGHDT and CDR2 YYEEEE. The ends were cut back, 4 bases at V and 5 bases at J, with 7 bases in the middle. The CDR3 loop spans 11 amino acids. Here the CDR3 reads CASSRPNEQYV. CDR3 nucleotide sequence: TGTGCCAGCAGCCGCCCTAACGAGCAGTACGTC.

CDR3 sequence: CASSFMVGGELFF. As DNA, the CDR3 is TGTGCCAGCAGTTTTATGGTTGGCGGGGAGCTGTTTTTT. The V call is TRBV28, the J call TRBJ2-2, with D hard to call. CDR3 size: 13 residues. CDR1 is MDHEN and CDR2 is SYDVKM in the germline V gene. V was pared by 3 bases and J by 7 bases, with 9 bases between. Full variable domain (remainder filled in from reference TRBV28 and TRBJ2-2): DVKVTQSSRYLVKRTGEKVFLECVQDMDHENMFWYRQDPGLGLRLIYFSYDVKMKEKGDIPEGYSVSREKKERFSLILESASTNQTSMYLCASSFMVGGELFFGEGSRLTVL.